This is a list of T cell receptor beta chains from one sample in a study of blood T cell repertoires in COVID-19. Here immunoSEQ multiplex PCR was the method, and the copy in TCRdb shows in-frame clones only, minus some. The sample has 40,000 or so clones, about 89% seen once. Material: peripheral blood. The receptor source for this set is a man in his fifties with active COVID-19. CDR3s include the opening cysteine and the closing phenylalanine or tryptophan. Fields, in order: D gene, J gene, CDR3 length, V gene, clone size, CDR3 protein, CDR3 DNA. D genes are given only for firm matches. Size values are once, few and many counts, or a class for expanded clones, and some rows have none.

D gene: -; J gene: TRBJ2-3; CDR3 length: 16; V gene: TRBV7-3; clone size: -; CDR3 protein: CASSPSSNRRPDTQYF; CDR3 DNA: TGTGCCAGCAGCCCCTCCTCGAACCGCAGGCCAGATACGCAGTATTTT
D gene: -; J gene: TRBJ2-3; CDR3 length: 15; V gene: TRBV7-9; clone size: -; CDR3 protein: CASSFGGIGTDTQYF; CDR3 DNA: TGTGCCAGCAGCTTCGGCGGGATTGGCACAGATACGCAGTATTTT
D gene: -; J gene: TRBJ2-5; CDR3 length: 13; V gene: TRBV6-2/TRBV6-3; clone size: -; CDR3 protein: CASSYAGYETQYF; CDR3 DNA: TGTGCCAGCAGTTACGCAGGGTATGAGACCCAGTACTTC
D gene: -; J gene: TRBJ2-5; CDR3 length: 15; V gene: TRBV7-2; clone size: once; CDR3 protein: CASSLSPAGKETQYF; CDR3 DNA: TGTGCCAGCAGCCTAAGCCCGGCGGGCAAAGAGACCCAGTACTTC
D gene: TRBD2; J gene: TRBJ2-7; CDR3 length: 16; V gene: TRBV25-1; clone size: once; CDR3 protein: CASSEWLAGGTYEQYF; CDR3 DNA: TGTGCCAGCAGTGAATGGCTAGCGGGTGGGACCTACGAGCAGTACTTC
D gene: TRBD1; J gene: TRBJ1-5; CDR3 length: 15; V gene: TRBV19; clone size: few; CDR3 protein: CARLLNRGLGQPQHF; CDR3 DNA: TGTGCCAGGCTCCTTAATAGGGGGCTCGGGCAGCCCCAGCATTTT
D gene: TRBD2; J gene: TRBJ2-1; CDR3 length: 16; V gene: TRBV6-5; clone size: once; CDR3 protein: CASSYASGSRDNEQFF; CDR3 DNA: TGTGCCAGCAGTTACGCTAGCGGGAGTCGCGACAATGAGCAGTTCTTC
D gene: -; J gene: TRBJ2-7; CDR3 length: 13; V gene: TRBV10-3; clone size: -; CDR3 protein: CAISGQGSYEQYF; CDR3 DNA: TGTGCCATCAGTGGCCAGGGCTCCTACGAGCAGTACTTC
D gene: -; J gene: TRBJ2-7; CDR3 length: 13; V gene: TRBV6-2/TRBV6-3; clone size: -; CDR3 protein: CASSWAGSYEQYF; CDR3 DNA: TGTGCCAGCAGTTGGGCAGGTTCCTACGAGCAGTACTTC
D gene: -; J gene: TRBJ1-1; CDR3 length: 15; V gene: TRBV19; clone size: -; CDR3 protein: CASARRGLSNTEAFF; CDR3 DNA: TGTGCCAGCGCTCGTCGGGGACTCTCGAACACTGAAGCTTTCTTT
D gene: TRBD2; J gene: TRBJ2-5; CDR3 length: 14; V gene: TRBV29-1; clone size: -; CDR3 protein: CSVGLAITQGTQYF; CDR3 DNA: TGCAGCGTTGGACTAGCGATCACCCAGGGGACCCAGTACTTC
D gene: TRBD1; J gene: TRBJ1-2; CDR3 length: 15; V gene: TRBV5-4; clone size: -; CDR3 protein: CASSLEGAYRYGYTF; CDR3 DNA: TGTGCCAGCAGCTTGGAGGGGGCCTATAGGTATGGCTACACCTTC
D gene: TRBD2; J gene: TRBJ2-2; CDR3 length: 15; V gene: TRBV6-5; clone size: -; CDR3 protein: CASIGAGRGSGELFF; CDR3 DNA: TGTGCCAGCATAGGGGCCGGGAGGGGGTCCGGGGAGCTGTTTTTT
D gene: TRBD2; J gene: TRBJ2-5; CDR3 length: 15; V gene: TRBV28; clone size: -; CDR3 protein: CASSPGLAGEETQYF; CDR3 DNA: TGTGCCAGCAGTCCGGGACTAGCGGGAGAAGAGACCCAGTACTTC
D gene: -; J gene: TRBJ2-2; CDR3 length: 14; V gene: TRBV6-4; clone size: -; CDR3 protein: CASRQGRESGELFF; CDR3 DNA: TGTGCCAGCAGACAGGGTAGGGAGTCCGGGGAGCTGTTTTTT
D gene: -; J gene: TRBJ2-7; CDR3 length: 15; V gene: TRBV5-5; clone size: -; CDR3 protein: CASSLVGQEMYEQYF; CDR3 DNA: TGTGCCAGCAGCTTGGTGGGGCAGGAGATGTACGAGCAGTACTTC
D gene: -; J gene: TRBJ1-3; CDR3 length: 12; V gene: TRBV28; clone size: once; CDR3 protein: CASSDNRATIYF; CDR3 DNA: TGTGCCAGCAGTGATAACAGGGCCACCATATATTTT
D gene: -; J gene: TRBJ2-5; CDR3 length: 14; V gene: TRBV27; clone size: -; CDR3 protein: CASSLGGQKETQYF; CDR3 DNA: TGTGCCAGCAGTTTAGGTGGACAGAAAGAGACCCAGTACTTC
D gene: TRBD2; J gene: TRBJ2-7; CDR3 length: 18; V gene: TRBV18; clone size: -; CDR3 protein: CASSPPGILVGGRGEQYF; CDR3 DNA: TGTGCCAGCTCACCACCGGGGATATTAGTAGGCGGGAGAGGCGAGCAGTACTTC
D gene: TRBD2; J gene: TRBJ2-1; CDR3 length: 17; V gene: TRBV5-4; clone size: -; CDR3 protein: CASSLETSVSSYNEQFF; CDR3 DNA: TGTGCCAGCAGCCTGGAGACTAGCGTTAGCTCCTACAATGAGCAGTTCTTC
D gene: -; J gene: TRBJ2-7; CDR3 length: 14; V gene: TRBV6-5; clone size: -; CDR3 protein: CASSYVQNSYEQYF; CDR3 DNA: TGTGCCAGCAGTTACGTACAGAACTCCTACGAGCAGTACTTC
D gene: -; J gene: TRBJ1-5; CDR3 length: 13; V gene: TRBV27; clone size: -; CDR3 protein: CASSLRLREPQHF; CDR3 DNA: TGTGCCAGCAGTTTACGTCTTCGGGAGCCCCAGCATTTT